The TCR beta chain described here comes from a study of T-cell memory formation after mild COVID-19. In TCRdb, the 5' RACE reads were re-called with MiXCR into one record per CDR3 protein. The sample contains tens of thousands of distinct CDR3 sequences, about 13% of which appear only once. This clonotype came up a few times. Its matching antigen is unknown. V lost 7 bases and J 3 bases, leaving 13 bases between the germline ends. This CDR3 spans 13 amino acids. Germline V CDR1 and CDR2: MNHEY, SVGEGT. Study-wide results and caveats: Pre-infection memory carried some responding clones, suggesting that cross-reactive memory joined.

This TCR was recovered from an adult woman who had mild COVID-19 (a few samples of this study predate the infection). Cell type and time point are not known. The chain links TRBV6-2 or TRBV6-3 to TRBJ2-7; a weak D match, TRBD2 (5 bases). Sequences were obtained from PBMCs or a T cell subset sorted from them (not recorded which). The CDR3 loop reads CASNLAAVYEQYF. In DNA form, the CDR3 reads TGTGCCAGCAACCTAGCCGCCGTCTACGAGCAGTACTTC.